One sample yielded the 5 T cell receptor beta chains listed below, sequenced in a study of healthy donors' naive CD4 and CD8 T cells. A linear amplification protocol produced the TCR libraries from roughly 0.5 ug of total RNA. TCRdb recomputed calls from the reads with MiXCR, one row per CDR3 protein. The profile shows some 190,000 distinct CDR3 sequences, around 74% of them singletons. Sequencing used naive CD4+ and CD8+ T cells sorted from blood, pooled from several donors. All receptors come from a pool of human donors in good health; the sample pools cells from several healthy donors.

In its sample, this clonotype was seen a few times. The chain has TRBV29-1 and TRBJ2-7; TRBD1 matches 7 bases. Germline assignment: CDR1 SQVTM and CDR2 ANQGSEA. With 3 bases clipped from V and 3 bases from J, the junction kept 11 bases outside the gene matches. The CDR3 contains 15 residues. The CDR3 loop reads CSVENRGRSGYEQYF. The CDR3 DNA follows: TGCAGCGTTGAGAACAGGGGCCGGTCTGGCTACGAGCAGTACTTC.

J is TRBJ2-7 and V is TRBV11-3; 8 positions match TRBD2. This CDR3 is built from 14 residues. V was clipped by 1 base and J by 5 bases; unmatched bases: 4. Germline V gene sequence: CDR1 SGHNT, CDR2 YENEEA. The CDR3 region has the DNA TGTGCCAGCAGCTTAGGTCTAGCGGGTCACGAGCAGTACTTC. This encodes CASSLGLAGHEQYF.

The J gene is TRBJ2-5, the V gene TRBV12-3 or TRBV12-4, with D tentatively TRBD1 (6 bases). With 2 bases removed from V and 4 bases from J, the gap between germline ends came to 11 bases. The CDR3 contains 14 residues. The chain's CDR3 is CASSLRARGETQYF. CDR3 in DNA: TGTGCCAGCAGTTTACGGGCCAGGGGAGAGACCCAGTACTTC.

CDR3 loop: CASSEAAGLNTEAFF. The CDR3 bases are TGTGCCAGCAGTGAAGCGGCAGGGCTGAACACTGAAGCTTTCTTT. V and J are TRBV6-1 and TRBJ1-1; possible D gene TRBD1, 5 bases. Per the germline V gene, CDR1 is MNHNS and CDR2 is SASEGT. The CDR3 totals 15 residues. V was pared by 0 bases and J by 0 bases, with 8 bases between.

The chain couples TRBV19 to TRBJ1-5; D ambiguous. Trimming removed 3 bases at V and 5 bases at J, with 11 bases between. CDR1 LNHDA and CDR2 SQIVND come from the germline V gene (reference sequence). The CDR3 runs 14 residues. CDR3 region: CASSISGRDQPQHF. CDR3 coding DNA: TGTGCCAGTAGTATCTCTGGACGGGATCAGCCCCAGCATTTT.